The present entry profiles one TCR beta chain with its context. This specimen comes from a study of control samples from healthy donors and cancer patients. The V end was cut by 1 base, the J end by 4 bases, with 20 bases between. Germline-derived CDR1 and CDR2 are KGHSH and LQKENI. This CDR3 is 17 amino acids long. TCRdb's copy holds only in-frame clones and misses some; the assay was immunoSEQ multiplex PCR. The top ten clones hold 5% to 6.5% of a sample with some 80,000 clones, roughly 92% of them seen once. This TCR came from a woman in her fifties or sixties in good health. The chain combines TRBV18 with TRBJ2-7, with no clear D. Specimen: blood. The CDR3 nucleotides read TGTGCCAGCTCACCACTGTCTGTCGGCCCCCAGTCGTACGAGCAGTACTTC. Its protein product is CASSPLSVGPQSYEQYF.